This entry lists 25 T cell receptor beta chains sequenced from one sample in a study of T-cell memory formation after mild COVID-19. TCRdb fed the 5' RACE reads into MiXCR, producing one record per CDR3 protein. The sample has 85,000 to 130,000 distinct CDR3 sequences, 12% seen once. Specimen: PBMCs or a T cell subset sorted from them (not recorded which). The receptors here all came from an adult woman who had mild COVID-19 (a few samples of this study predate the infection). Cell type and time point are not known.

This rearrangement joins TRBV4-3 to TRBJ2-1; no clear D. The CDR3 totals 16 residues. V shed 0 bases and J shed 4 bases, with 13 bases lying between them. The germline V gene encodes CDR1 LGHNA and CDR2 YSLEER. Written as DNA, the CDR3 is TGCGCCAGCAGCCAAGATAGGTGGGCGGTATACAATGAGCAGTTCTTC. It is translated as CASSQDRWAVYNEQFF.

This clonotype was observed many times. The chain is built from TRBV4-2 and TRBJ2-7; 15 bases are shared with TRBD2. With V trimmed by 4 bases and J by 4 bases, 5 bases remained unmatched. This CDR3 comprises 16 residues. CDR1 is LGHNA, CDR2 YNFKEQ, per germline. The CDR3 sequence: CASSPLGTSGRYEQYF. The CDR3, as DNA: TGTGCCAGCAGCCCACTTGGGACTAGCGGGAGGTACGAGCAGTACTTC.

The chain uses TRBV5-1 and TRBJ2-1; D perhaps matches TRBD2 (5 bases). Germline-derived CDR1 and CDR2 are SGHRS and YFSETQ. The CDR3 is 14 amino acids. V was pared by 1 base and J by 0 bases, with 5 bases between. The CDR3 reads CASSLTSSYNEQFF. CDR3 in DNA: TGCGCCAGCAGCTTGACTAGCTCCTACAATGAGCAGTTCTTC.

This clonotype was picked up a small number of times. The chain links TRBV21-1 to TRBJ2-7; the D call of TRBD1 is as the table states it, not checked on the DNA. TRBV21-1 is designated a pseudogene. This CDR3 is built from 17 residues. The CDR3 nucleotides read TGTGCCAGCAGCAAAGCCCCGGTACCGGGGCCCTCCTACGAGCAGTACTTC. Translated, it gives CASSKAPVPGPSYEQYF.

This clonotype turned up a few times. The chain carries TRBV6-1 and TRBJ2-7, with 10 bases identical to TRBD2. Germline-derived CDR1 and CDR2 are MNHNS and SASEGT. The CDR3 loop spans 15 amino acids. Trimming at V came to 3 bases and at J to 1 base, leaving 3 bases not matched to a gene. CDR3 in DNA: TGTGCCAGCAGTGAGTGGACTAGCGGTTCCTACGAGCAGTACTTC. Amino acid sequence: CASSEWTSGSYEQYF.

This clonotype turned up a few times. The chain has TRBV7-9 and TRBJ2-7; 9 bases line up with TRBD2. Germline V gene data show CDR1 as SEHNR and CDR2 as FQNEAQ (reference sequence). This CDR3 is built from 16 residues. Trimming removed 2 bases from V and 3 bases from J; junction bases left unmatched: 8. The DNA for the CDR3 is TGTGCCAGCAGCTTATATGGCGGGAGGGCCTTCTACGAGCAGTACTTC. The encoded protein is CASSLYGGRAFYEQYF.

V is TRBV5-5 and J is TRBJ1-2, with 7 bases aligning to TRBD1. V lost 4 bases to trimming and J lost 3 bases; unmatched junction nucleotides: 9. From germline, CDR1 is SGHKS and CDR2 YYEKEE (reference sequence). The length of the CDR3 is 15 residues. The CDR3 sequence: CASSLIQGSYYGYTF. Here the CDR3 DNA reads TGTGCCAGCAGCCTGATACAGGGGTCGTACTATGGCTACACCTTC.

V is TRBV24-1 and J is TRBJ1-2; possible D gene TRBD1, 5 bases. This CDR3 comprises 13 residues. Germline CDR1 reads KGHDR; CDR2 reads SFDVKD. Deletions cut 9 bases from V and 4 bases from J, with 14 bases between. Written as DNA, the CDR3 is TGTGCCACCTCCGACGGGGGTGTCTATGGCTACACCTTC. Translation: CATSDGGVYGYTF.

This clonotype came up many times. The rearrangement links TRBV6-4 to TRBJ2-3; possibly TRBD2 for D (5 bases). In germline, CDR1 is MRHNA, CDR2 SNTAGT. The V gene lost 3 bases and the J gene lost 0 bases, with 10 bases spanning the gap. There are 15 residues in the CDR3. This CDR3 reads CASSDGAGSTDTQYF. DNA of the CDR3: TGTGCCAGCAGTGATGGTGCGGGTAGCACAGATACGCAGTATTTT.

The sample holds a few counts of this clonotype. The CDR3 here is CASSPGERTDTQYF. For the CDR3, the DNA is TGCGCCAGCAGCCCAGGGGAAAGAACAGATACGCAGTATTTT. V usage is TRBV5-1 and J usage is TRBJ2-3; weak D call: TRBD1 (6 bases). The CDR3 consists of 14 residues. Trimming shortened V by 4 bases and J by 3 bases, and 12 bases separated the two germline ends. Germline loops: CDR1 SGHRS, CDR2 YFSETQ. Using reference TRBV5-1 and TRBJ2-3 for the parts outside the CDR3, the full variable domain is KAGVTQTPRYLIKTRGQQVTLSCSPISGHRSVSWYQQTPGQGLQFLFEYFSETQRNKGNFPGRFSGRQFSNSRSEMNVSTLELGDSALYLCASSPGERTDTQYFGPGTRLTVL.

This clonotype has at least ten counts. The chain is built from TRBV5-8 and TRBJ2-1; D is possibly TRBD2 (6 bases). Trimming shortened V by 1 base and J by 2 bases, and 13 bases separated the two germline ends. From germline, CDR1 is SGHTS and CDR2 YDEGEE. The CDR3 sequence is 16 residues long. The CDR3 region has the DNA TGTGCCAGCAGCTTGTCTGTGGGAGGAACCTACAATGAGCAGTTCTTC. This codes for CASSLSVGGTYNEQFF.

The gene calls are TRBV27 and TRBJ1-2; 8 bases align to TRBD1. Germline CDR1 reads MNHEY; CDR2 reads SMNVEV (reference sequence). Losses at the gene ends were 4 bases for V and 3 bases for J; bases not matched to a gene: 4. The CDR3 runs 14 residues. Written as DNA, the CDR3 is TGTGCCAGCAGTTGGGGACAGGCAGACTATGGCTACACCTTC. It yields the protein CASSWGQADYGYTF.

This clonotype has only a few counts. The chain uses TRBV4-3 and TRBJ2-1; TRBD1 or TRBD2 may be the D gene (5 bases each). CDR1 LGHNA and CDR2 YSLEER come from the germline V gene. The CDR3 extends over 18 amino acids. Between the trimmed V and J ends, which lost 0 bases and 5 bases, there was a span of 20 bases. The CDR3, as DNA: TGCGCCAGCAGCCAAGATGGGTCCGGGGCTAGCCTCCACAATGAGCAGTTCTTC. Translation: CASSQDGSGASLHNEQFF.

This chain uses TRBV10-3 with TRBJ2-1; possibly TRBD2 for D (7 bases). V was pared by 4 bases and J by 4 bases, with 14 bases between. This CDR3 is 15 amino acids long. Germline CDR1 is ENHRY and CDR2 is SYGVKD. Here the CDR3 DNA reads TGTGCCATCAGTGTGGAGGGGGGGAGGTACAATGAGCAGTTCTTC. Amino acids: CAISVEGGRYNEQFF.

Only a few counts were recorded for this clonotype. V gene TRBV3-1 combines with J gene TRBJ2-5, with TRBD2 matching over 9 bases. This CDR3 has 16 amino acids. Unmatched junction bases numbered 5, after V lost 3 bases and J lost 0 bases. Germline CDR1 and CDR2: LGHDT and YNNKEL (reference sequence). The CDR3 region is CASSHLAGPYQETQYF. The CDR3 nucleotides are TGTGCCAGCAGCCATCTAGCGGGACCGTACCAAGAGACCCAGTACTTC.

The chain is built from TRBV6-2 or TRBV6-3 and TRBJ2-7; 7 nucleotides line up with TRBD1. CDR1 and CDR2 (germline): MNHEY, SVGEGT. V lost 0 bases, J lost 4 bases, and 18 bases stayed unmatched. This CDR3 contains 19 residues. CDR3 residues: CASSYSMGTAQVWQYEQYF. CDR3 in DNA: TGTGCCAGCAGTTACTCGATGGGGACAGCACAGGTATGGCAATACGAGCAGTACTTC.

This clonotype was picked up a small number of times. The rearrangement links TRBV11-3 to TRBJ2-7; possibly TRBD2 for D (5 bases). This CDR3 spans 15 amino acids. The V and J ends lost 4 bases and 4 bases respectively, with 17 bases between them. Germline assignment: CDR1 SGHNT and CDR2 YENEEA. CDR3 coding DNA: TGTGCCAGCAGCTCCGGATTGGACTTACCATACGAGCAGTACTTC. Its translation: CASSSGLDLPYEQYF.

This clonotype was counted a few times. The chain recombines TRBV7-8 with TRBJ2-2; 11 bases line up with TRBD2. V shed 5 bases and J 8 bases; nucleotides not matched to a gene: 7. CDR1 is SGHVS and CDR2 is FQNEAQ in the germline V gene. The CDR3 length is 15 residues. CDR3 coding DNA: TGTGCCAGCAGCCACGGGACTAGCGGAGGGGGGGAGCTGTTTTTT. This codes for CASSHGTSGGGELFF. The whole variable domain, remainder taken from reference TRBV7-8 and TRBJ2-2, is GAGVSQSPRYKVAKRGQDVALRCDPISGHVSLFWYQQALGQGPEFLTYFQNEAQLDKSGLPSDRFFAERPEGSVSTLKIQRTQQEDSAVYLCASSHGTSGGGELFFGEGSRLTVL.

This clonotype was seen more than once but under ten times. The rearrangement uses TRBV4-3 and TRBJ2-3; D ambiguous. In germline, CDR1 is LGHNA, CDR2 YSLEER. Trimming pared 3 bases from V and 1 base from J, leaving 8 bases between. The CDR3 runs 14 residues. This CDR3 is CASSQARGTDTQYF. The DNA for the CDR3 is TGCGCCAGCAGCCAGGCCCGGGGCACAGATACGCAGTATTTT.

In its sample, this clonotype was seen a few times. The chain links TRBV29-1 to TRBJ1-5, with 7 bases aligning to TRBD1. There are 13 residues in the CDR3. V gave up 4 bases and J gave up 5 bases; unmatched junction bases: 5. Looked up from germline, CDR1 is SQVTM and CDR2 is ANQGSEA. The CDR3, as DNA: TGCAGCGTTGGGACAGGATATTATCAGCCCCAGCATTTT. Residues: CSVGTGYYQPQHF.

CDR3 region: CASSLSPAQGDEKLFF. The CDR3 DNA reads as TGTGCCAGCAGCTTAAGCCCTGCCCAAGGGGATGAAAAACTGTTTTTT. This chain connects TRBV7-9 to TRBJ1-4; tentatively, D is TRBD1 (5 bases). Germline V lookup: CDR1 SEHNR, CDR2 FQNEAQ (reference sequence). The V gene lost 2 bases and the J gene lost 6 bases, with 16 bases spanning the gap. The CDR3 has 16 residues.

This clonotype was seen only a few times. The rearrangement uses TRBV19 and TRBJ1-2; 7 bases fit TRBD1. Trimming at V came to 3 bases and at J to 0 bases, leaving 10 bases not matched to a gene. The CDR3 covers 17 residues. Per germline, CDR1 LNHDA and CDR2 SQIVND (reference sequence). CDR3 residues: CASSMRGTDAANYGYTF. The CDR3 coding sequence is TGTGCCAGTAGTATGCGGGGGACAGACGCAGCTAACTATGGCTACACCTTC. Based on the CDR3 plus reference TRBV19 and TRBJ1-2, the full variable domain is DGGITQSPKYLFRKEGQNVTLSCEQNLNHDAMYWYRQDPGQGLRLIYYSQIVNDFQKGDIAEGYSVSREKKESFPLTVTSAQKNPTAFYLCASSMRGTDAANYGYTFGSGTRLTVV.

The V and J genes are TRBV12-3 or TRBV12-4 and TRBJ2-2, with D possibly being TRBD1 or TRBD2 (5 bases each). The CDR3 runs 13 residues. Between the trimmed V and J ends, which lost 8 bases and 7 bases, there was a span of 14 bases. The CDR3 DNA reads as TGTGCCAGCGGTCCTTATGGGGGCGGGGAGCTGTTTTTT. Residues: CASGPYGGGELFF.

A word on this clonotype: One base away lies a much larger clone, so this may be a sequencing read error. CDR3 residues: CASSFWNTEAFF. The CDR3 DNA sequence: TGTGCCAGCAGCTTTTGGAACACTGAAGCTTTCTTT. The V call is TRBV7-2, the J call TRBJ1-1; D gene ambiguous. The CDR3 has 12 amino acids. V gave up 3 bases and J gave up 1 base, with 3 bases separating them. The germline V gene has CDR1 SGHTA and CDR2 FQGNSA.

This clonotype was observed many times. The rearrangement uses TRBV12-3 or TRBV12-4 and TRBJ2-1, with D hard to call. The length of the CDR3 is 13 residues. The V end was cut by 6 bases, the J end by 0 bases, with 6 bases between. CDR3 sequence (DNA): TGTGCCAGCAGCTTTAGCTCCTACAATGAGCAGTTCTTC. Translation gives CASSFSSYNEQFF.